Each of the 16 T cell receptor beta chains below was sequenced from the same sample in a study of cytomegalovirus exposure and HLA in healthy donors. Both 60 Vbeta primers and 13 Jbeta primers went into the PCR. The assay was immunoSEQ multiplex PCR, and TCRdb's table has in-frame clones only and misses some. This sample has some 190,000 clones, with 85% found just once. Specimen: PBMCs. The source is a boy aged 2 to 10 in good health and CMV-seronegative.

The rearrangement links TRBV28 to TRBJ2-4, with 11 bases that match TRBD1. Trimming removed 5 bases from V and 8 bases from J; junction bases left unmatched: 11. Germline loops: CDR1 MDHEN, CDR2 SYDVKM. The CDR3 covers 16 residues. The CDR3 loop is CASSTMPGTGGYIQYF. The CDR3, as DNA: TGTGCCAGCAGTACCATGCCCGGGACAGGGGGTTACATTCAGTACTTC.

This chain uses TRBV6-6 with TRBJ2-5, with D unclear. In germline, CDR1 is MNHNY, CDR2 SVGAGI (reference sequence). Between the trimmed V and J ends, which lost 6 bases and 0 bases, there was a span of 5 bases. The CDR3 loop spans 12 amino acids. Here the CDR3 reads CASSLYQETQYF. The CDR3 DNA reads TGTGCCAGCAGCCTATACCAAGAGACCCAGTACTTC.

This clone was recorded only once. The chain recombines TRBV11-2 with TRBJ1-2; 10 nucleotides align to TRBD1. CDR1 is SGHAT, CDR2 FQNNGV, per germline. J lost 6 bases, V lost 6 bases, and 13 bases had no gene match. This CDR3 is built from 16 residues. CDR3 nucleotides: TGTGCCAGCAGGGTCTCAGGGACAGGGGTTAGCAATGGCTACACCTTC. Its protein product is CASRVSGTGVSNGYTF.

CDR3 loop: CASTVGLAGELFF. Written as DNA, the CDR3 is TGTGCCAGCACCGTTGGACTAGCCGGGGAGCTGTTTTTT. The chain has TRBV11-1 and TRBJ2-2, with TRBD2 matching 7 bases. The junction had 5 bases not matched to a gene; V was cut back by 7 bases and J by 6 bases. This CDR3 is built from 13 residues. Germline V gene sequence: CDR1 SGHAT, CDR2 FQDESV (reference sequence).

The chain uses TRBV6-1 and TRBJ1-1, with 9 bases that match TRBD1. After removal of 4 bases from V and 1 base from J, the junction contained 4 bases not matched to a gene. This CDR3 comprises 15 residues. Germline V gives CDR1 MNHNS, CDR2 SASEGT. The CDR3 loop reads CASSAGQGGNTEAFF. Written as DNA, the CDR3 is TGTGCCAGCAGTGCGGGACAGGGAGGGAACACTGAAGCTTTCTTT.

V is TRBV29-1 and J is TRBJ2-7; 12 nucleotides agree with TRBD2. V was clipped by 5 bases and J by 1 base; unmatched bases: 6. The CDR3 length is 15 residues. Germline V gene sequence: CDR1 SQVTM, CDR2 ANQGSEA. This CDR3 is CSVSGTSGRSYEQYF. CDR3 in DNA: TGCAGCGTTTCCGGGACTAGCGGGCGATCCTACGAGCAGTACTTC.

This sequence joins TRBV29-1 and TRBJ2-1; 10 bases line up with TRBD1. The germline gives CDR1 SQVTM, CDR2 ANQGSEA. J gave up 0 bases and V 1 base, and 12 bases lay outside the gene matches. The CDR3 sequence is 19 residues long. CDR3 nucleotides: TGCAGCGTTGAAGGAGAAGGACAGGGGGTTTTTAGCTCCTACAATGAGCAGTTCTTC. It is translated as CSVEGEGQGVFSSYNEQFF.

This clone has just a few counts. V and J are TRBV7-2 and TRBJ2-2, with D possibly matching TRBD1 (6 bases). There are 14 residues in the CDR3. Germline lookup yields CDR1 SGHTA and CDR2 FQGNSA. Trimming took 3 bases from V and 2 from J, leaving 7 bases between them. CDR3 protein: CASSLDRNTGELFF. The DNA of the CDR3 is TGTGCCAGCAGCTTGGACAGAAACACCGGGGAGCTGTTTTTT. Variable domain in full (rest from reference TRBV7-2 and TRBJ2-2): GAGVSQSPSNKVTEKGKDVELRCDPISGHTALYWYRQSLGQGLEFLIYFQGNSAPDKSGLPSDRFSAERTGGSVSTLTIQRTQQEDSAVYLCASSLDRNTGELFFGEGSRLTVL.

CDR3 nucleotides: TGCGCCAGCAGCTTGGCTAGGACAGGGCCGTCCCAAGAGACCCAGTACTTC. Protein: CASSLARTGPSQETQYF. The rearrangement uses TRBV5-1 and TRBJ2-5; 8 nucleotides agree with TRBD1. V gave up 0 bases and J gave up 1 base; unmatched junction bases: 8. CDR3 length: 17 amino acids. Germline V gives CDR1 SGHRS, CDR2 YFSETQ.

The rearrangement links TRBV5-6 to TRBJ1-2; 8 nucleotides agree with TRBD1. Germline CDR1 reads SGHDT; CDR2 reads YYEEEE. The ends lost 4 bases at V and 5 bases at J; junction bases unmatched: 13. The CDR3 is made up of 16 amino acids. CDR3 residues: CASSLPGTGTKYGYTF. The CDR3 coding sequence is TGTGCCAGCAGCCTGCCCGGGACAGGCACCAAATATGGCTACACCTTC.

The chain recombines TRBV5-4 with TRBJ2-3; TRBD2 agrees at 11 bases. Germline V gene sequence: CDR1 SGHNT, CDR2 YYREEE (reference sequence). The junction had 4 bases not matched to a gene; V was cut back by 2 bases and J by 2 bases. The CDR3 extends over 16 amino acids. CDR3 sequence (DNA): TGTGCCAGCAGCTTAAAACTAGCGGGGGTCACAGATACGCAGTATTTT. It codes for CASSLKLAGVTDTQYF.

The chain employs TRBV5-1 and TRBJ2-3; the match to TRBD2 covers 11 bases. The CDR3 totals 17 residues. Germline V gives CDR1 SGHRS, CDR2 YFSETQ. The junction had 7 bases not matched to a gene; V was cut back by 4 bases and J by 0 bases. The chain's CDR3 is CASSTGLAATSTDTQYF. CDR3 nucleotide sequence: TGCGCCAGCAGCACGGGACTAGCGGCCACTAGCACAGATACGCAGTATTTT.

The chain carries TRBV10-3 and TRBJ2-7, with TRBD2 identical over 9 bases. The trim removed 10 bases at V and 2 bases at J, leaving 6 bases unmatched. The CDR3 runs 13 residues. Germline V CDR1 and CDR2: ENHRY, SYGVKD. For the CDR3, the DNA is TGTGCCAGCAGACTAGCGGAGACCTACGAGCAGTACTTC. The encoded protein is CASRLAETYEQYF.

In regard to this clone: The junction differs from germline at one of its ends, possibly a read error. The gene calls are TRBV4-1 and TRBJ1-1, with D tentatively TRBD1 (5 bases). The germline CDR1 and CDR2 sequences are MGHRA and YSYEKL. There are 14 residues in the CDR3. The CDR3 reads CANSQENGGTEAFF. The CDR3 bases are TGCGCCAACAGCCAAGAAAACGGGGGAACTGAAGCTTTCTTT.

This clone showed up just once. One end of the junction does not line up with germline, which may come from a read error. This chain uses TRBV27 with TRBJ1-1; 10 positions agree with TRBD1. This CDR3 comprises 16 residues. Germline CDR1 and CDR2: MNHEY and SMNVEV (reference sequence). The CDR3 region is CACSKLTGGVNTEAFF. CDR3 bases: TGTGCCTGCAGCAAGTTGACAGGGGGCGTGAACACTGAAGCTTTCTTT.

CDR3 sequence reads: CASSQDSQGMGYTF. CDR3 nucleotides: TGTGCCAGCAGCCAAGATAGCCAGGGAATGGGCTACACCTTC. This chain joins TRBV4-2 and TRBJ1-2, with D possibly matching TRBD1 (5 bases). The germline V gene encodes CDR1 LGHNA and CDR2 YNFKEQ. The CDR3 loop spans 14 amino acids. Trimming took 0 bases from V and 8 from J, leaving 13 bases between them.